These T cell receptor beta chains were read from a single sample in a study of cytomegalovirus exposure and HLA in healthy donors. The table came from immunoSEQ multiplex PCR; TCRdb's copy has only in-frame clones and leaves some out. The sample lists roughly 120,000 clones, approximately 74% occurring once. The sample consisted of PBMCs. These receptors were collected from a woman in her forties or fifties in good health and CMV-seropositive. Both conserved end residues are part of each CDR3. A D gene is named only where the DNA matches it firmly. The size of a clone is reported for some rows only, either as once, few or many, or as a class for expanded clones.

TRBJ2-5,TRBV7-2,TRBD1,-,CASSLVGQGTQETQYF
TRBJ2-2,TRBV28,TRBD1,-,CASSLKRQGSGELFF
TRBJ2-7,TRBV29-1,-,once,CSVGWRGSYEQYF
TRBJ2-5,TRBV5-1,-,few,CASSLFAGGTETQYF
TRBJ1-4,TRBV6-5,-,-,CASSQQATNEKLFF
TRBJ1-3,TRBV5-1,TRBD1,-,CASSRTGDGNTIYF
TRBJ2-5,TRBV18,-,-,CASSPPLGSRAQETQYF
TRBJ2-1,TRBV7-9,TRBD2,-,CASSTSGGYNEQFF
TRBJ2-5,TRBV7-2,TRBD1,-,CASSSGTGEETQYF
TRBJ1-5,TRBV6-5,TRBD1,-,CASRRDSTGDQPQHF
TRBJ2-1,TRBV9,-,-,CASSARDSYNEQFF
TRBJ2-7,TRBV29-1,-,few,CSVEDKNSRKGESEQYF
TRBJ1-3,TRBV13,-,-,CASRREGGRGQPSGNTIYF
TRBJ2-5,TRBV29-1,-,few,CSVSVGQWGETQYF
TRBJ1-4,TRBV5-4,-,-,CASSLGAGAPDEKLFF
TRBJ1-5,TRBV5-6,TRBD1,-,CASSLDRERNQPQHF
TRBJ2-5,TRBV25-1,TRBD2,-,CASSEGGEHETQYF
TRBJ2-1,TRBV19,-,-,CASSTRGEQFF
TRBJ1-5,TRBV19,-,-,CASSIQHSSMQPQHF
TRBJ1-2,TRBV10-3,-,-,CAINFQGNYGYTF
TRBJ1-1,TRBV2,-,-,CASSERGDRVMNTEAFF
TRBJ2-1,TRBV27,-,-,CASSFPGSYNEQFF
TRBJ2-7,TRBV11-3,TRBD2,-,CASSLAGENEQYF
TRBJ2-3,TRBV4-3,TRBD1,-,CASSQEPPGQGFTDTQYF
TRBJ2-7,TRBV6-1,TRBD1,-,CASSATGGTYEQYF